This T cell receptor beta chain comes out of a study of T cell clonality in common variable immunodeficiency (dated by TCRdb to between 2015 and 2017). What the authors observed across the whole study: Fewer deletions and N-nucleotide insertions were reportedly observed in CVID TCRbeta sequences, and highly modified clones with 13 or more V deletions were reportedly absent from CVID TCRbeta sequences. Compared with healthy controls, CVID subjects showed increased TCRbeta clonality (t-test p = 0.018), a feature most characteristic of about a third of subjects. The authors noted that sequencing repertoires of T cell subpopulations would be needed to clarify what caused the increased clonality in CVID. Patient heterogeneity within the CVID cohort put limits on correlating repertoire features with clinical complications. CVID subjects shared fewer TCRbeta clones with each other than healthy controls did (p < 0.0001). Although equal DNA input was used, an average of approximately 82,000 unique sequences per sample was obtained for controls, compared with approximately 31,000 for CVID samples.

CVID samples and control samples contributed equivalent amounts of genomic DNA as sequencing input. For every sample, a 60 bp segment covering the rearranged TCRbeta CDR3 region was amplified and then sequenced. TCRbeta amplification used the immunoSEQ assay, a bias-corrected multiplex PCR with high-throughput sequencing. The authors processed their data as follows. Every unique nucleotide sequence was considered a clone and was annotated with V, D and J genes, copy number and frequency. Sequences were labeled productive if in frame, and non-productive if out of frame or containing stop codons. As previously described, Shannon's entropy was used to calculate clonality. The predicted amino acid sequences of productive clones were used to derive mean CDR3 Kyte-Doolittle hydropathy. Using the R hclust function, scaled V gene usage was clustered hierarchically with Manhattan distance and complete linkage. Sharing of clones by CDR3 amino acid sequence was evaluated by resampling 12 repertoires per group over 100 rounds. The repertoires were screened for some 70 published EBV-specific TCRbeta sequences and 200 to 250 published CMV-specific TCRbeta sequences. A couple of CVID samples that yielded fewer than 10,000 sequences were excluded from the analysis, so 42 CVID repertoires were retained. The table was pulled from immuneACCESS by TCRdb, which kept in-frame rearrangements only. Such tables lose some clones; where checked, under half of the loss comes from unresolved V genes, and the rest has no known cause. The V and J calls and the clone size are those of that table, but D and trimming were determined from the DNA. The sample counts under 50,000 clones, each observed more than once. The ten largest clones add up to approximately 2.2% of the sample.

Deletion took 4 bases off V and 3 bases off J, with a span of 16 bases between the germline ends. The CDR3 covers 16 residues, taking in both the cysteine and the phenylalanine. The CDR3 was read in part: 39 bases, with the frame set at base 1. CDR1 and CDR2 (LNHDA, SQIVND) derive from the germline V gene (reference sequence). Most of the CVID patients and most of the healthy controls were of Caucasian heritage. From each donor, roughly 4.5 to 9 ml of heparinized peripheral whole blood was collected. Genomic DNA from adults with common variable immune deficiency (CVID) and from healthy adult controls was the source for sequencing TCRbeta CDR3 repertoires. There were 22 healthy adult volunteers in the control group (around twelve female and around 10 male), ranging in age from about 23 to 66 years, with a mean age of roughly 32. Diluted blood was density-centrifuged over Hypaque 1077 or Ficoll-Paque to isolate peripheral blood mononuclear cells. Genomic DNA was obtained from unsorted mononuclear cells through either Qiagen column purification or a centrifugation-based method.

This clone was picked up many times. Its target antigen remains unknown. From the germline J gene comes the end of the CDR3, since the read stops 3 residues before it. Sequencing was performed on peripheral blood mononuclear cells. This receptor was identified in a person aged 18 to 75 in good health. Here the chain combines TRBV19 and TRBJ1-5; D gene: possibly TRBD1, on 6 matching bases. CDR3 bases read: TGTGCCAGTAGTAGTACAGGGCTATCCCTCAATCAGCCC. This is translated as CASSSTGLSLNQP. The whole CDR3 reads CASSSTGLSLNQPQHF.